Sequencing of this TCR beta chain was carried out in a study of T cell repertoires in ileal Crohn's disease. Study-level background: At surgery, 30% to 40% of patients smoked, with median disease duration 7.9 years. At postoperative colonoscopy, neoterminal ileum biopsies were taken as M6.

This clone turned up a few times. As yet, its antigen is unknown. Findings and caveats of the study: Sorted CD8 T cells held more high-frequency clones than CD4.

Per sample, 400 to 550 nanograms of biopsy DNA were TCRB immunosequenced. Generated by immunoSEQ multiplex PCR, the TCRdb table keeps only in-frame clones and is missing some. Of about 9,000 clones listed, more than 75% are singletons. Time point meaning: neoterminal ileum biopsy at postoperative endoscopy, about 6 months after surgery. This clonotype originated in an adult with Crohn's disease. Input material: ileal tissue.

CDR3 nucleotides: TGTGCCAGCAGTTTGGGACAGGGGGCCCGCTTTTCCGGCTACACCTTC. As protein: CASSLGQGARFSGYTF. The gene calls are TRBV28 and TRBJ1-2, with 12 bases matching TRBD1. With 3 bases clipped from V and 8 bases from J, the junction kept 10 bases outside the gene matches. Germline V gene lookup returns CDR1 MDHEN and CDR2 SYDVKM. CDR3 size: 16 residues.